This T cell receptor (beta chain) was captured by sequencing in a study of blood T cell repertoires in COVID-19. On the study more broadly: Sites across the United States, Italy and Spain contributed samples from acute and convalescent COVID-19. T cells, B-cell-depleted T cells, or PBMCs provided the cDNA or gDNA that served as material.

V shed 5 bases and J 8 bases; nucleotides not matched to a gene: 16. CDR1 is MDHEN and CDR2 is SYDVKM in the germline V gene. The CDR3 runs to 17 residues. Original handling: Reference gene primer amplification in the assay estimated nucleated cell counts. This table comes from immunoSEQ multiplex PCR, and its TCRdb copy is limited to in-frame clones, with some not included. V, J and clone size were drawn from that table, and D and trimming were deduced from the DNA. The sample consists of some 320,000 clones, roughly 91% of them appearing once. In Seattle, patients joined the study during active infection and were tracked longitudinally.

The sequence came from a woman aged 30 to 39 with COVID-19, enrolled during active disease. The chain joins TRBV28 to TRBJ2-1; 9 bases map to TRBD2. The sequencing input was peripheral blood. This CDR3 is CASSPPLTRGGHHEQFF. The CDR3 DNA follows: TGTGCCAGCAGTCCCCCCTTGACGCGGGGGGGCCATCATGAGCAGTTCTTC. Filled out from reference TRBV28 and TRBJ2-1, the complete variable domain reads DVKVTQSSRYLVKRTGEKVFLECVQDMDHENMFWYRQDPGLGLRLIYFSYDVKMKEKGDIPEGYSVSREKKERFSLILESASTNQTSMYLCASSPPLTRGGHHEQFFGPGTRLTVL.